Listed below are T cell receptor beta chains from one sample, sequenced in a study of T cell responses to AZD1222 COVID-19 vaccine. The assay was immunoSEQ multiplex PCR, and TCRdb's table has in-frame clones only and misses some. The table includes tens of thousands of clones, 88% detected once. The sequences come from peripheral blood, collected 28 days after the second AZD1222 dose. The origin of the receptors is an adult who received the AZD1222 COVID-19 vaccine. Each CDR3 is given with its conserved first and last residue. The D gene is left open where the match is weak. Size values are once, few and many counts, or a class for expanded clones, and some rows have none.

J gene: TRBJ1-4; clone size: -; V gene: TRBV19; D gene: -; CDR3 DNA: TGTGCCAGTAGTACGACAGTTCGGTGGGGCGAAAAACTGTTTTTT; CDR3 protein: CASSTTVRWGEKLFF
J gene: TRBJ1-1; clone size: once; V gene: TRBV7-2; D gene: -; CDR3 DNA: TGTGCCAGCAGCTTAACCCGAATGGGGTGGAACACTGAAGCTTTCTTT; CDR3 protein: CASSLTRMGWNTEAFF
J gene: TRBJ2-7; clone size: -; V gene: TRBV7-2; D gene: -; CDR3 DNA: TGTGCCAGCAGCTTAGATTTTGGGGGCAGCAACGAGCAGTACTTC; CDR3 protein: CASSLDFGGSNEQYF
J gene: TRBJ1-1; clone size: -; V gene: TRBV4-2; D gene: -; CDR3 DNA: TGTGCCAGCAGCCAAGATCGGGTATTCACTGAAGCTTTCTTT; CDR3 protein: CASSQDRVFTEAFF
J gene: TRBJ1-3; clone size: -; V gene: TRBV27; D gene: -; CDR3 DNA: TGTGCCAGCAGTCCGCAGACAGCTGGAAACACCATATATTTT; CDR3 protein: CASSPQTAGNTIYF
J gene: TRBJ1-1; clone size: -; V gene: TRBV7-9; D gene: -; CDR3 DNA: TGTGCCAGCAGCTCCGCCCAGGGTTATCCCACTGAAGCTTTCTTT; CDR3 protein: CASSSAQGYPTEAFF
J gene: TRBJ1-2; clone size: -; V gene: TRBV3-1/TRBV3-2; D gene: TRBD1; CDR3 DNA: TGTGCCAGCAGCCAAGGACAGGGACAGTATGGCTACACCTTC; CDR3 protein: CASSQGQGQYGYTF
J gene: TRBJ1-3; clone size: -; V gene: TRBV19; D gene: -; CDR3 DNA: TGTGCCAGCAAAAAAACGTCCAACGGAAACACCATATATTTT; CDR3 protein: CASKKTSNGNTIYF
J gene: TRBJ2-7; clone size: -; V gene: TRBV4-1; D gene: TRBD1; CDR3 DNA: TGCGCCAGCAGCCAACCGGGACAGGTCTACGAGCAGTACTTC; CDR3 protein: CASSQPGQVYEQYF
J gene: TRBJ2-2; clone size: once; V gene: TRBV7-8; D gene: TRBD2; CDR3 DNA: TGTGCCAGCAGCCCCTCGGGCGGGGGGGCCAACGGGGAGCTGTTTTTT; CDR3 protein: CASSPSGGGANGELFF
J gene: TRBJ2-5; clone size: -; V gene: TRBV9; D gene: TRBD2; CDR3 DNA: TGTGCCAGCAGCGTAGGTAATAGCGGGGGGTTTCAAGAGACCCAGTACTTC; CDR3 protein: CASSVGNSGGFQETQYF
J gene: TRBJ2-3; clone size: -; V gene: TRBV10-2; D gene: -; CDR3 DNA: TGCGCCAGCAGCAGGGAATATACGCAGTATTTT; CDR3 protein: CASSREYTQYF
J gene: TRBJ1-2; clone size: -; V gene: TRBV29-1; D gene: -; CDR3 DNA: TGCAGCGTCCCAGACTGGCAACGAGACACCTTC; CDR3 protein: CSVPDWQRDTF
J gene: TRBJ1-1; clone size: once; V gene: TRBV7-2; D gene: -; CDR3 DNA: TGTGCCAGCAGCCCCGCCCAGACAGTGAACACTGAAGCTTTCTTT; CDR3 protein: CASSPAQTVNTEAFF
J gene: TRBJ1-4; clone size: few; V gene: TRBV27; D gene: TRBD1; CDR3 DNA: TGTGCCAGCAGTCCCTCCCCAGGGGGTCGGGAAAAACTGTTTTTT; CDR3 protein: CASSPSPGGREKLFF
J gene: TRBJ2-1; clone size: -; V gene: TRBV9; D gene: -; CDR3 DNA: TGTGCCAGCAGCGAGACGGGTGAGCAGTTCTTC; CDR3 protein: CASSETGEQFF
J gene: TRBJ2-7; clone size: -; V gene: TRBV7-2; D gene: -; CDR3 DNA: TGTGCCAGCAGCTTAACTAGGACCTACGAGCAGTACTTC; CDR3 protein: CASSLTRTYEQYF
J gene: TRBJ1-2; clone size: -; V gene: TRBV6-5; D gene: -; CDR3 DNA: TGTGCCAGCAAACGGACAGCCAACTATGGCTACACCTTC; CDR3 protein: CASKRTANYGYTF
J gene: TRBJ1-2; clone size: -; V gene: TRBV9; D gene: -; CDR3 DNA: TGTGCCAGCAGCGTACTCAGGGGATATGGCTACACCTTC; CDR3 protein: CASSVLRGYGYTF
J gene: TRBJ1-2; clone size: -; V gene: TRBV6-6; D gene: -; CDR3 DNA: TGTGCCAGCACCCAAACTGGGGGTCCTCGTATATACGGCTACACCTTC; CDR3 protein: CASTQTGGPRIYGYTF
J gene: TRBJ1-3; clone size: -; V gene: TRBV3-1/TRBV3-2; D gene: -; CDR3 DNA: TGTGCCAGCAGCCAAGTGCGAAACACCATATATTTT; CDR3 protein: CASSQVRNTIYF
J gene: TRBJ1-2; clone size: -; V gene: TRBV6-6; D gene: TRBD1; CDR3 DNA: TGTGCCACCAGGACAGGGAACTATGGCTACACCTTC; CDR3 protein: CATRTGNYGYTF
J gene: TRBJ2-7; clone size: once; V gene: TRBV7-2; D gene: TRBD1; CDR3 DNA: TGTGCCAGCAGTTCGACAGGGGGTGCCTACGAGCAGTACTTC; CDR3 protein: CASSSTGGAYEQYF
J gene: TRBJ2-7; clone size: -; V gene: TRBV19; D gene: -; CDR3 DNA: TGTGCCAGTAGTCTCGGGCCTACCTACGAGCAGTACTTC; CDR3 protein: CASSLGPTYEQYF